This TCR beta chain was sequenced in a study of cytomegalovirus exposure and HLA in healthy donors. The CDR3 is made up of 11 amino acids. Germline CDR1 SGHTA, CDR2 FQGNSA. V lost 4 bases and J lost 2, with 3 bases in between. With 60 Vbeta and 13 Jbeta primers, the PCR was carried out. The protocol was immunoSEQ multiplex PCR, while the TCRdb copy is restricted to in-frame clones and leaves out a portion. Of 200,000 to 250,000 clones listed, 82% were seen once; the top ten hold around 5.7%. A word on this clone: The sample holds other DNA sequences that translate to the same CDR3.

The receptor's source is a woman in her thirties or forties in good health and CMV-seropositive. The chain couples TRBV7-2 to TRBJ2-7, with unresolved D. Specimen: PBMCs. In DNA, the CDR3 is TGTGCCAGCAGCTCTACCTACGAGCAGTACTTC. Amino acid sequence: CASSSTYEQYF.